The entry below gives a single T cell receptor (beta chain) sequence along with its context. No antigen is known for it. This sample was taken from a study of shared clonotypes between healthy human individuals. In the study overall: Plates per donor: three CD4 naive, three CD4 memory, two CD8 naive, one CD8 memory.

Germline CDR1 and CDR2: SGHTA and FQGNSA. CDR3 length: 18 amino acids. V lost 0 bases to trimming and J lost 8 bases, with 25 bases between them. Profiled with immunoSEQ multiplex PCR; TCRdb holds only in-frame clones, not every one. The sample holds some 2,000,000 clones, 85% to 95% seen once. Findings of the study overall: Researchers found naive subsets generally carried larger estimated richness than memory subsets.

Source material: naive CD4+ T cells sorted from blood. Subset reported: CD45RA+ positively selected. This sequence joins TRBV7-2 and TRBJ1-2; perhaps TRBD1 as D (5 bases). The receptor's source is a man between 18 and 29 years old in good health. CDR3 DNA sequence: TGTGCCAGCAGCTTAGCGGGTGGGACCGGCTGGTCGCTAAAAGGCTACACCTTC. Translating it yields CASSLAGGTGWSLKGYTF.